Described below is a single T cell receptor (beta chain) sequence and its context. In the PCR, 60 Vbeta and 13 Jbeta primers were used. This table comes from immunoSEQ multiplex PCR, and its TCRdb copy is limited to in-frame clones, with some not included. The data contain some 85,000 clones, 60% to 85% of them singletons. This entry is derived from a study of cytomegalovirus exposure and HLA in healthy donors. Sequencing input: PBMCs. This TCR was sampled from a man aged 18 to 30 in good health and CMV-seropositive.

The CDR3 sequence is CASSLGTRDLTYEQYF. In DNA, the CDR3 is TGTGCCAGCAGCTTGGGGACTCGCGACTTAACCTACGAGCAGTACTTC. The V call is TRBV11-2, the J call TRBJ2-7; D is possibly TRBD2 (6 bases). The ends were cut back, 3 bases at V and 2 bases at J, with 17 bases in the middle. Germline V gene data show CDR1 as SGHAT and CDR2 as FQNNGV. The CDR3 sequence is 16 residues long. Full variable domain (missing parts from reference TRBV11-2 and TRBJ2-7): EAGVAQSPRYKIIEKRQSVAFWCNPISGHATLYWYQQILGQGPKLLIQFQNNGVVDDSQLPKDRFSAERLKGVDSTLKIQPAKLEDSAVYLCASSLGTRDLTYEQYFGPGTRLTVT.